The 5 T cell receptor beta chains given below trace back to one sample, sequenced in a study of T cells of healthy individuals. In TCRdb, the 5' RACE reads were re-called with MiXCR into one record per CDR3 protein. The sample holds tens of thousands of distinct CDR3 sequences, 14% to 15% seen once. All receptors derive from a human donor in good health.

This clonotype was found many times. The chain joins TRBV3-1 to TRBJ1-2, with TRBD1 as a possible D gene (6 bases). Germline CDR1 is LGHDT and CDR2 is YNNKEL (reference sequence). This CDR3 region has 14 residues. V was clipped by 4 bases and J by 5 bases, with 14 bases between them. The CDR3 sequence is CASSPPDRPYGYTF. The CDR3, as DNA: TGTGCCAGCAGCCCTCCGGACAGACCGTATGGCTACACCTTC.

This CDR3 is CASSPEHSGNTIYF. The CDR3 DNA reads TGCGCCAGCAGCCCAGAGCACTCTGGAAACACCATATATTTT. The rearrangement joins TRBV5-1 to TRBJ1-3; unclear D gene. The CDR3 covers 14 residues. The germline gives CDR1 SGHRS, CDR2 YFSETQ. V was trimmed by 4 bases and J by 0 bases, leaving 8 bases between them.

The genes are TRBV19 and TRBJ2-2; D is perhaps TRBD1 or TRBD2 (5 bases each). CDR3 size: 15 residues. Germline V gene sequence: CDR1 LNHDA, CDR2 SQIVND (reference sequence). Trimming shortened V by 4 bases and J by 3 bases, and 12 bases separated the two germline ends. In DNA form, the CDR3 reads TGTGCCAGTAGTAAGGGACGGTTAGACACCGGGGAGCTGTTTTTT. Encoded protein: CASSKGRLDTGELFF. Full variable domain (rest looked up from reference TRBV19 and TRBJ2-2): DGGITQSPKYLFRKEGQNVTLSCEQNLNHDAMYWYRQDPGQGLRLIYYSQIVNDFQKGDIAEGYSVSREKKESFPLTVTSAQKNPTAFYLCASSKGRLDTGELFFGEGSRLTVL.

This clonotype has a count of ten or more. The chain uses TRBV12-3 or TRBV12-4 and TRBJ2-3, with TRBD2 matching 9 bases. This CDR3 is 14 amino acids long. The ends lost 4 bases at V and 8 bases at J; junction bases unmatched: 7. DNA for the CDR3: TGTGCCAGCAGTTCCGCGACTAGCGGCACTACGCAGTATTTT. Protein sequence: CASSSATSGTTQYF.

This clonotype was recorded many times. The chain couples TRBV30 to TRBJ1-5, with D possibly TRBD1 on 6 matching bases. V was cut by 0 bases and J by 4 bases, with 13 bases left in between. Germline CDR1 reads GTSNPN; CDR2 reads SVGIG (reference sequence). The CDR3 is 15 residues long. The DNA of the CDR3 is TGTGCCTGGAGTGTCATCGGGGGCCAAAATCAGCCCCAGCATTTT. This translates into CAWSVIGGQNQPQHF.